This note documents a single T cell receptor beta chain sequence. No antigen is known for it. A much larger clone lies one base from this, so it may be a read error. With 0 bases removed from V and 4 bases from J, the gap between germline ends came to 8 bases. Germline-derived CDR1 and CDR2 are SGHAT and FQNNGV. The CDR3 is 14 amino acids. Amplification yielded TCR beta CDR3 regions, with RNA transcripts as the source. Using the HTBI primer set, a first-round RT-PCR was run on the TCR CDR3. TCRdb reanalysed the multiplex PCR reads using MiXCR and keeps one entry per CDR3 protein. The table records 500,000 or so distinct CDR3 sequences, roughly 15% of them present only once. This entry comes from a study of T cells in Graves' hyperthyroidism and ophthalmopathy. Study-wide results and caveats: Blood also showed most of the thyroid clonotypes that were expanded above 0.001.

V usage is TRBV11-2 and J usage is TRBJ2-3; the D is unclear. The sequencing input was blood. The receptor comes from a woman aged 18-29 years with Graves' ophthalmopathy. The CDR3 region is CASSLELGSDTQYF. As DNA, the CDR3 is TGTGCCAGCAGCTTAGAGCTGGGCTCAGATACGCAGTATTTT.